These T cell receptor beta chains were read from a single sample in a study of CD8 T cells in ankylosing spondylitis. TCRdb processed the 5' RACE reads anew with MiXCR; each CDR3 protein has one entry. The sample lists tens of thousands of distinct CDR3 sequences; roughly 5.2% were seen once. The sample was blood, either unsorted or a sorted T cell fraction (not recorded which). These receptor sequences come from a male donor with ankylosing spondylitis or in good health (not recorded which). The CDR3 runs from the conserved cysteine through the conserved F or W. Fields, in order: V gene, J gene, CDR3 protein.

v_call: TRBV20-1
j_call: TRBJ2-3
cdr3_aa: CSASPTDTQYF

v_call: TRBV7-7
j_call: TRBJ2-5
cdr3_aa: CASSFGGRETQYF

v_call: TRBV7-9
j_call: TRBJ2-2
cdr3_aa: CASSSPTGVVSGELFF

v_call: TRBV28
j_call: TRBJ2-7
cdr3_aa: CASSLPLGLASHEQYF

v_call: TRBV28
j_call: TRBJ1-2
cdr3_aa: CASSSRQGGSYGYTF

v_call: TRBV3-1
j_call: TRBJ2-2
cdr3_aa: CASRSRQLGTGELFF

v_call: TRBV5-1
j_call: TRBJ1-1
cdr3_aa: CASSVGRTGVNTEAFF

v_call: TRBV12-3/TRBV12-4
j_call: TRBJ2-1
cdr3_aa: CASLYGGGGEQFF

v_call: TRBV5-1
j_call: TRBJ2-7
cdr3_aa: CASSLRDSTTYEQYF

v_call: TRBV4-1
j_call: TRBJ1-5
cdr3_aa: CASSQEQWGQETVQHF

v_call: TRBV20-1
j_call: TRBJ1-2
cdr3_aa: CSARDSRTGSTGGYTF

v_call: TRBV3-1
j_call: TRBJ2-7
cdr3_aa: CASSGRFLGQLNF

v_call: TRBV19
j_call: TRBJ2-3
cdr3_aa: CASTLGGGTDTQYF

v_call: TRBV5-1
j_call: TRBJ2-4
cdr3_aa: CASSLGGVAIQYF

v_call: TRBV24-1
j_call: TRBJ1-4
cdr3_aa: CATSDSTATNEKLFF

v_call: TRBV5-1
j_call: TRBJ2-7
cdr3_aa: CASSLSGVEQYF

v_call: TRBV29-1
j_call: TRBJ2-5
cdr3_aa: CSVQPGLQETQYF

v_call: TRBV28
j_call: TRBJ2-3
cdr3_aa: CASSFRGRDNPTDTQYF